The clone carrying this T cell receptor (beta chain) was seen only a few times. Its specificity is not known. The data stem from a study of breast tumors, draining lymph nodes, adjacent tissues. Whole-study results and caveats: Tumor TCR diversity was below lymph nodes but above nontumor tissue.

Breast cancer patients provided tissue from their axillary draining lymph nodes. TCRdb re-called the multiplex PCR reads with MiXCR, one entry per CDR3 protein. The data show some 250,000 distinct CDR3 sequences, with 30% to 35% seen just once and about 3.9% held by the top ten. The CDR3 length is 18 residues. The V end lost 3 bases, the J end lost 10 bases, and 28 bases lay between the germline ends. Germline-derived CDR1 and CDR2 are MRHNA and SNTAGT. The sequence derives from a female donor with breast cancer. Some clones in this sample may be carry-over from other donors' samples. V and J are TRBV6-4 and TRBJ2-1; D not certain. Sequencing used axillary lymph node tissue. The CDR3 DNA reads as TGTGCCAGCAGTGATCCCGATCACGGGCGCTTTCTGGGTATGGAGCAGTTCTTC. Protein: CASSDPDHGRFLGMEQFF.